A selection of T cell receptor beta chains follows, all from one sample in a study of blood T cells in healthy people across ages. TCRdb itself ran the 5' RACE reads through MiXCR, one entry per CDR3 protein. The sample records about 640,000 distinct CDR3 sequences, roughly 58% being singletons. Material for sequencing was blood. The origin of the receptors is a man aged 55 to 70 in good health. CDR3s include the opening cysteine and the closing phenylalanine or tryptophan. D genes are given only for firm matches. The size entry is marked missing in some rows and otherwise reads once, few, many or a size class.

d_call,j_call,clone_size,v_call,cdr3_nt,cdr3_aa
TRBD1,TRBJ1-2,few,TRBV4-1,TGCGCCAGCAGCCAAGAAAGGGGGCGAGACTATGGCTACACCTTC,CASSQERGRDYGYTF
NA,TRBJ1-1,NA,TRBV9,TGTGCCAGCAGCGTAGCAGGGGACGAGGACACTGAAGCTTTCTTT,CASSVAGDEDTEAFF
NA,TRBJ2-1,NA,TRBV21-1,TGTGCCAGCAGCAAAAACAGTTACAATGAGCAGTTCTTC,CASSKNSYNEQFF
NA,TRBJ2-7,few,TRBV20-1,TGCAGTGCTAGAGAGGACAGCTACGAGCAGTACTTC,CSAREDSYEQYF
TRBD1,TRBJ2-2,NA,TRBV28,TGTGCCAGCACCCGAGGGGACAGGGGGCAGGGGGAGCTGTTTTTT,CASTRGDRGQGELFF
NA,TRBJ2-3,NA,TRBV28,TGTGCCAGCAGTTCCGGGCGAGATACGCAGTATTTT,CASSSGRDTQYF
NA,TRBJ1-6,NA,TRBV18,TGTGCCAGCTCACCCAACAGAAACTATAATTCACCCCTCCACTTT,CASSPNRNYNSPLHF
NA,TRBJ2-7,NA,TRBV20-1,TGCAGTGCCAGGCCACTAGTCCACGAGCAGTACTTC,CSARPLVHEQYF
NA,TRBJ2-5,NA,TRBV5-6,TGTGCCAGCAGCTTGGATGGGGGACTCGTCCAAGAGACCCAGTACTTC,CASSLDGGLVQETQYF
NA,TRBJ2-1,NA,TRBV12-5,TGTGCTAGCGGCGGGGTGGCGTCCTACAATGAGCAGTTCTTC,CASGGVASYNEQFF
NA,TRBJ1-1,NA,TRBV6-6,TGTGCCAGCGGACCCTGGGGGGACATGAACACTGAAGCTTTCTTT,CASGPWGDMNTEAFF
TRBD2,TRBJ2-3,NA,TRBV10-2,TGCGCCAGCAGTACTAGCGGGGGAGATACGCAGTATTTT,CASSTSGGDTQYF
NA,TRBJ2-1,NA,TRBV5-1,TGCGCCAACAGCTTGGGAGGACAGGCTCAGTTCTTC,CANSLGGQAQFF
NA,TRBJ2-1,few,TRBV1,TGCACCAGCAGCCAAGATCCCCGACTCTGGTTCAATGAGCAGTTCTTC,CTSSQDPRLWFNEQFF
NA,TRBJ2-3,NA,TRBV5-6,TGTGCCAGCAGCAAGAACAGGGGGGGGAGCACAGATACGCAGTATTTT,CASSKNRGGSTDTQYF
NA,TRBJ1-1,few,TRBV29-1,TGCAGCGTGGGGGCGGGAGGGGTGCCCACTGAAGCTTTCTTT,CSVGAGGVPTEAFF
NA,TRBJ2-7,many,TRBV7-2,TGTGCCAGCAGCTCGTTCCCCTACGAGCAGTACTTC,CASSSFPYEQYF
NA,TRBJ2-1,many,TRBV5-6,TGTGCCAGCAGCCCCCCCTGGGGCGATGAGCAGTTCTTC,CASSPPWGDEQFF
TRBD1,TRBJ2-4,NA,TRBV20-1,TGCAGTGCTAGAGTTTTACAGGGGGCGAACATTCAGTACTTC,CSARVLQGANIQYF
NA,TRBJ1-2,NA,TRBV6-6,TGTGCCAGCAGTGGTGGGGGCTCCCCCTATGGCTACACCTTC,CASSGGGSPYGYTF
NA,TRBJ1-6,NA,TRBV7-8,TGTGCCAGCAGCAGAGGGGGGAATTCACCCCTCCACTTT,CASSRGGNSPLHF
TRBD2,TRBJ2-5,NA,TRBV20-1,TGCAGTGCTAGAGGGGGGACTAGCGGGGGTGGAGAGACCCAGTACTTC,CSARGGTSGGGETQYF
NA,TRBJ1-1,NA,TRBV5-1,TGCGCCAGCAGCCTGAGCCCAAACACCAACACTGAAGCTTTCTTT,CASSLSPNTNTEAFF
TRBD1,TRBJ2-7,few,TRBV10-1,TGCGCCAGCAGTGAGTTCCGGACAGGGACCTACGAGCAGTACTTC,CASSEFRTGTYEQYF
NA,TRBJ1-4,NA,TRBV5-1,TGCGCCAGCAGCTTGATAGCAGGGTCTGATGAAAAACTGTTTTTT,CASSLIAGSDEKLFF
TRBD1,TRBJ2-7,NA,TRBV28,TGTGCCAGCAGTCCCAGGACCGGGACAGGGGCTCGGTACGAGCAGTACTTC,CASSPRTGTGARYEQYF
NA,TRBJ2-5,NA,TRBV28,TGTGCCAGCAGCGTGGAATGGAGCCAAGAGACCCAGTACTTC,CASSVEWSQETQYF